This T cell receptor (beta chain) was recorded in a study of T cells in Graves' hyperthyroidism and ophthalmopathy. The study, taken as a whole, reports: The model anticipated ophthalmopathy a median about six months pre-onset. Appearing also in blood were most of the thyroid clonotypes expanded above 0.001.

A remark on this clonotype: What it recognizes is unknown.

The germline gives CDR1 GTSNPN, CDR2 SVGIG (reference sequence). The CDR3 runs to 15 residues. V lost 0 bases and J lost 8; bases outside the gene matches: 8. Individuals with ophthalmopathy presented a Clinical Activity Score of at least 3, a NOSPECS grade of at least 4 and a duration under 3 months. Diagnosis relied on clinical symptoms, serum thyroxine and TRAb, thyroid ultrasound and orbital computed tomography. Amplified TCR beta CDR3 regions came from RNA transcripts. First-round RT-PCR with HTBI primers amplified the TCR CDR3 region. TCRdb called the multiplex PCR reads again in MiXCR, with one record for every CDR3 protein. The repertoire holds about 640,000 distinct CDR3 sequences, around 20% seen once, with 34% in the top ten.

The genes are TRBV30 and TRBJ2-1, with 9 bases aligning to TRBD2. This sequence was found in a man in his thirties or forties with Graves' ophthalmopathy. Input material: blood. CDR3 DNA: TGTGCCTGGAGTGTTGAAATAGCGGGAGTGGATGAGCAGTTCTTC. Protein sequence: CAWSVEIAGVDEQFF.